This T cell receptor beta chain was observed in a study of cytomegalovirus exposure and HLA in healthy donors. PCR involved 60 Vbeta and 13 Jbeta primers. Measured with immunoSEQ multiplex PCR; TCRdb has only the in-frame clones, and not every one. This table holds 80,000 to 100,000 clones, more than 60% found once. CDR1 and CDR2 from the germline V gene are MDHEN and SYDVKM. This CDR3 region has 16 residues. The V gene lost 3 bases and the J gene lost 1 base, with 16 bases spanning the gap. The chain links TRBV28 to TRBJ2-7; D might be TRBD2 (7 bases). The TCR sequence derives from a middle-aged man in good health and CMV-seronegative. Sequencing was done on a sample of PBMCs. The CDR3 DNA follows: TGTGCCAGCAGTTTGGGGGGGGCCGTTAGATCCTACGAGCAGTACTTC. It translates to CASSLGGAVRSYEQYF.